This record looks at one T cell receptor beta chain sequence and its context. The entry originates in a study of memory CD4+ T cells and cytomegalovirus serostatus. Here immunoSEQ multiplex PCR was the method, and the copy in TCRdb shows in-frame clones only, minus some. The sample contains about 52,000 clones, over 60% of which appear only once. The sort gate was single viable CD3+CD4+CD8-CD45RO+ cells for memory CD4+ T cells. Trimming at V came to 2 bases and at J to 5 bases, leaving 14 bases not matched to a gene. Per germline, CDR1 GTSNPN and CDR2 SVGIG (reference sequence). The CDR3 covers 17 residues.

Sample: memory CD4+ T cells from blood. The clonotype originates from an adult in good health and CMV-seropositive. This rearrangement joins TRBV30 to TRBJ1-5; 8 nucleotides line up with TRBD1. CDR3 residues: CAWSRDRLFFGDQPQHF. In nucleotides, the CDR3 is TGTGCCTGGAGTCGGGACAGGCTTTTTTTTGGGGATCAGCCCCAGCATTTT.